The 29 T cell receptor beta chains presented below share a single source sample, sequenced in a study of blood T cells in healthy people across ages. A second PCR, run for roughly 7 to 11 cycles, used a sample-barcoded 5' primer plus a J-beta primer mix. TCRdb reprocessed the 5' RACE reads with MiXCR, giving one entry per CDR3 protein. The data contain about 970,000 distinct CDR3 sequences, roughly 51% of them singletons. The sample taken for sequencing was blood. The origin of the receptors is a woman aged 55-70 years in good health.

A few counts support this clonotype. The chain combines TRBV28 with TRBJ2-7, with TRBD1 as a possible D gene (5 bases). V was trimmed by 5 bases and J by 1 base, leaving 9 bases between them. In germline, CDR1 is MDHEN, CDR2 SYDVKM. This CDR3 comprises 13 residues. The CDR3 reads CASSDPGSYEQYF. As DNA, the CDR3 is TGTGCCAGCAGTGACCCAGGGTCCTACGAGCAGTACTTC. Combining the CDR3 with reference TRBV28 and TRBJ2-7 gives the whole variable domain DVKVTQSSRYLVKRTGEKVFLECVQDMDHENMFWYRQDPGLGLRLIYFSYDVKMKEKGDIPEGYSVSREKKERFSLILESASTNQTSMYLCASSDPGSYEQYFGPGTRLTVT.

This clonotype was counted only a few times. This rearrangement joins TRBV6-5 to TRBJ1-5; D is perhaps TRBD1 (6 bases). The length of the CDR3 is 14 residues. The germline V gene encodes CDR1 MNHEY and CDR2 SVGAGI. Trimming left V 6 bases short and J 5 bases short, with 14 bases between. The CDR3 DNA reads TGTGCCAGCAGCGCGGGGGCACTTGATCAGCCCCAGCATTTT. Encoded protein: CASSAGALDQPQHF.

This clonotype was picked up one time. This chain joins TRBV6-2 or TRBV6-3 and TRBJ2-7, with D maybe TRBD1 (5 bases). CDR3 length equals 13 residues. V dropped 5 bases and J dropped 6 bases, with 14 bases sitting between them. CDR1 and CDR2 from the germline V gene are MNHEY and SVGEGT. This chain's CDR3 is CASSLSRVGEQYF. The CDR3 nucleotides read TGTGCCAGCAGTCTTAGCAGGGTAGGCGAGCAGTACTTC.

This clonotype was seen ten or more times. The chain combines TRBV29-1 with TRBJ2-3; D is uncertain. V lost 1 base to trimming and J lost 3 bases, with 5 bases between them. The CDR3 extends over 12 amino acids. Germline V gene sequence: CDR1 SQVTM, CDR2 ANQGSEA. The CDR3 reads CSVEVVTDTQYF. The DNA of the CDR3 is TGCAGCGTTGAAGTAGTAACAGATACGCAGTATTTT.

The sample holds a few counts of this clonotype. The rearrangement uses TRBV10-3 and TRBJ1-1; tentative D call: TRBD1 (5 bases). CDR1 is ENHRY and CDR2 is SYGVKD in the germline V gene. V dropped 10 bases and J dropped 1 base, with 16 bases sitting between them. The CDR3 has 14 amino acids. In nucleotides, the CDR3 is TGTGCCACCCAAAGTTCAGGGCAGAACACTGAAGCTTTCTTT. Its protein is CATQSSGQNTEAFF.

V usage is TRBV5-1 and J usage is TRBJ1-6; tentative D call: TRBD1 (5 bases). From germline, CDR1 is SGHRS and CDR2 YFSETQ. Trimming left V 4 bases short and J 5 bases short, with 13 bases between. This CDR3 contains 15 residues. CDR3 bases: TGCGCCAGCAGCCTCGGACACCGAGATAATTCACCCCTCCACTTT. As protein: CASSLGHRDNSPLHF. Using reference TRBV5-1 and TRBJ1-6 for the parts outside the CDR3, the full variable domain is KAGVTQTPRYLIKTRGQQVTLSCSPISGHRSVSWYQQTPGQGLQFLFEYFSETQRNKGNFPGRFSGRQFSNSRSEMNVSTLELGDSALYLCASSLGHRDNSPLHFGNGTRLTVT.

The chain employs TRBV10-2 and TRBJ2-7; D might be TRBD2 (5 bases). The DNA end is a closer match to TRBJ2-5, so the J assignment may be wrong. Germline CDR1 and CDR2: WSHSY and SAAADI. This CDR3 region has 16 residues. The chain's CDR3 is CASSESDRSGSETQYF. Written as DNA, the CDR3 is TGCGCCAGCAGTGAGTCGGATCGGAGCGGATCGGAGACCCAGTACTTC.

This clonotype is a singleton in its sample. J is TRBJ2-5 and V is TRBV4-1; D call uncertain. The CDR3 totals 19 residues. V gave up 0 bases and J gave up 11 bases, with 31 bases separating them. In germline, CDR1 is MGHRA, CDR2 YSYEKL. CDR3 sequence: CASSQDLPHLGASYNEQYF. The CDR3 region has the DNA TGCGCCAGCAGCCAAGATCTTCCCCATCTAGGAGCCTCCTACAATGAGCAGTACTTC.

CDR3 amino acids: CASSLSGTASGEQFF. The CDR3 DNA is TGTGCCAGCAGCTTGTCCGGGACAGCCTCAGGTGAGCAGTTCTTC. This sequence joins TRBV7-2 and TRBJ2-1, with 7 bases identical to TRBD1. The V segment lost 3 bases and the J segment 9 bases; nucleotides outside the gene matches: 11. The CDR3 runs 15 residues. Germline V CDR1 and CDR2: SGHTA, FQGNSA.

The rearrangement uses TRBV12-3 or TRBV12-4 and TRBJ2-5; D is unresolved. The CDR3 contains 11 residues. The V and J ends lost 11 bases and 3 bases respectively, with 10 bases between them. CDR3 residues: CAVGRKETQYF. CDR3 DNA: TGTGCCGTTGGGCGGAAAGAGACCCAGTACTTC.

This clonotype was seen a handful of times. The rearrangement uses TRBV2 and TRBJ2-1; 11 bases line up with TRBD2. The CDR3 covers 16 residues. The V gene's germline CDR1 is SNHLY and CDR2 FYNNEI. J lost 5 bases, V lost 2 bases, and 5 bases had no gene match. The CDR3 bases are TGTGCCAGCAGTGAATTTGAGACTAGCGGGAACAATGAGCAGTTCTTC. This sequence encodes CASSEFETSGNNEQFF.

The chain couples TRBV5-5 to TRBJ2-2; 14 bases are shared with TRBD2. Trimming took 4 bases from V and 4 from J; bases not matched to a gene: 6. Looked up from germline, CDR1 is SGHKS and CDR2 is YYEKEE (reference sequence). This CDR3 comprises 17 residues. The CDR3 DNA follows: TGTGCCAGCAGCGGTGGGACTAGCGGGAGAGGCACCGGGGAGCTGTTTTTT. This gives the protein CASSGGTSGRGTGELFF.

The sample holds a few counts of this clonotype. The J gene is TRBJ2-3, the V gene TRBV29-1, with 9 positions matching TRBD1. The CDR3 is 14 amino acids. Looked up from germline, CDR1 is SQVTM and CDR2 is ANQGSEA. Trimming removed 3 bases from V and 2 bases from J; junction bases left unmatched: 3. The CDR3: CSVDWDRATDTQYF. The CDR3 region has the DNA TGCAGCGTTGATTGGGACAGGGCCACAGATACGCAGTATTTT.

This clonotype turned up a few times. The chain employs TRBV30 and TRBJ2-7; D is tentatively TRBD1 or TRBD2 (5 bases each). Germline V gives CDR1 GTSNPN, CDR2 SVGIG (reference sequence). The CDR3 covers 14 residues. V was trimmed by 1 base and J by 7 bases, leaving 17 bases between them. The CDR3, as DNA: TGTGCCTGGAGTGCGGGGACCTATTCTATGGAGCAGTACTTC. This codes for CAWSAGTYSMEQYF.

V gene TRBV3-1 combines with J gene TRBJ2-7, with 7 nucleotides matching TRBD2. CDR1 and CDR2 (germline): LGHDT, YNNKEL (reference sequence). This CDR3 has 17 amino acids. V was clipped by 1 base and J by 2 bases; unmatched bases: 11. This CDR3 reads CASSQGGGAGVPYEQYF. CDR3 bases: TGTGCCAGCAGCCAAGGCGGCGGGGCGGGAGTCCCCTACGAGCAGTACTTC.

V and J are TRBV12-3 or TRBV12-4 and TRBJ1-5, with 7 nucleotides matching TRBD1. There are 16 residues in the CDR3. Trimming took 6 bases from V and 0 from J; bases not matched to a gene: 8. CDR3 loop: CASSPSTGVSNQPQHF. CDR3 coding DNA: TGTGCCAGCAGCCCTTCCACAGGGGTTAGCAATCAGCCCCAGCATTTT.

The chain combines TRBV2 with TRBJ2-7, with D perhaps TRBD2 (6 bases). The germline V gene has CDR1 SNHLY and CDR2 FYNNEI. The CDR3 has 13 residues. The V end lost 5 bases, the J end lost 6 bases, and 14 bases lay between the germline ends. DNA for the CDR3: TGTGCCAGCAGTCTAACTAGCTCGGTCGAGCAGTACTTC. It is translated as CASSLTSSVEQYF.

The chain links TRBV28 to TRBJ2-1; a weak D match, TRBD1 (6 bases). Trimming left V 7 bases short and J 5 bases short, with 9 bases between. The germline V gene has CDR1 MDHEN and CDR2 SYDVKM. This CDR3 comprises 12 residues. CDR3 sequence: CASNGQHNEQFF. CDR3 DNA sequence: TGTGCCAGCAACGGACAGCACAATGAGCAGTTCTTC.

The V and J genes are TRBV4-1 and TRBJ2-7; 12 nucleotides match TRBD2. Germline V gene data show CDR1 as MGHRA and CDR2 as YSYEKL. This CDR3 spans 17 amino acids. V lost 4 bases, J lost 3 bases, and 10 bases stayed unmatched. CDR3 loop: CASSLGLAGRSLYEQYF. The CDR3 nucleotides read TGCGCCAGCAGCCTGGGACTAGCGGGTAGGAGTCTCTACGAGCAGTACTTC.

The chain uses TRBV4-2 and TRBJ2-7; no firm D call. Deletions cut 0 bases from V and 7 bases from J, with 19 bases between. CDR3 size: 16 residues. Germline values: CDR1 LGHNA, CDR2 YNFKEQ. Here the CDR3 reads CASSQDHGDNLWEQYF. In DNA, the CDR3 is TGTGCCAGCAGCCAAGATCATGGAGACAACCTCTGGGAGCAGTACTTC.

J is TRBJ1-2 and V is TRBV9; no clear D. CDR1 and CDR2 from the germline V gene are SGDLS and YYNGEE. Deletions cut 0 bases from V and 5 bases from J, with 11 bases between. CDR3 length: 14 residues. CDR3 loop: CASSVGSSGYGYTF. The DNA for the CDR3 is TGTGCCAGCAGCGTAGGTTCGTCGGGGTATGGCTACACCTTC.

The V gene is TRBV4-1, the J gene TRBJ1-5; no definite D call. V was shortened by 5 bases and J by 3 bases, with 11 bases between the two germline ends. CDR3 length: 14 residues. Germline assignment: CDR1 MGHRA and CDR2 YSYEKL. CDR3 amino acids: CASSAVELNQPQHF. The CDR3 DNA reads TGCGCCAGCAGCGCCGTGGAGCTCAATCAGCCCCAGCATTTT.

The chain is built from TRBV29-1 and TRBJ1-2; TRBD1 agrees at 7 bases. Germline V gene lookup returns CDR1 SQVTM and CDR2 ANQGSEA. V gave up 6 bases and J gave up 4 bases; unmatched junction bases: 5. The CDR3 sequence is 12 residues long. Written as DNA, the CDR3 is TGCAGCGTGCGGGACAGATCCTATGGCTACACCTTC. Translated: CSVRDRSYGYTF.

This clonotype was detected a few times. The chain carries TRBV2 and TRBJ1-1; weak D call: TRBD1 (5 bases). The CDR3 runs to 15 residues. The germline gives CDR1 SNHLY, CDR2 FYNNEI. V lost 7 bases and J 2 bases, leaving 17 bases between the germline ends. CDR3 amino acids: CASTLEQERNTEAFF. DNA of the CDR3: TGTGCCAGCACCCTGGAACAGGAAAGAAACACTGAAGCTTTCTTT. Drawing the rest from reference TRBV2 and TRBJ1-1, the complete variable domain is EPEVTQTPSHQVTQMGQEVILRCVPISNHLYFYWYRQILGQKVEFLVSFYNNEISEKSEIFDDQFSVERPDGSNFTLKIRSTKLEDSAMYFCASTLEQERNTEAFFGQGTRLTVV.

This chain links TRBV27 with TRBJ2-1; TRBD2 agrees at 7 bases. Germline V gives CDR1 MNHEY, CDR2 SMNVEV (reference sequence). J was trimmed by 5 bases and V by 6 bases; bases with no gene match: 7. CDR3 length: 14 amino acids. CDR3 region: CASRLRLAHNEQFF. Here the CDR3 DNA reads TGTGCCAGCAGACTAAGACTAGCCCACAATGAGCAGTTCTTC.

This chain links TRBV5-6 with TRBJ1-2; 12 nucleotides line up with TRBD1. The CDR3 length is 16 residues. J lost 4 bases, V lost 2 bases, and 6 bases had no gene match. CDR1 and CDR2 (germline): SGHDT, YYEEEE. As DNA, the CDR3 is TGTGCCAGCAGCTTTCTCCCGGGACAGGGGGCCTATGGCTACACCTTC. Residues: CASSFLPGQGAYGYTF. The entire variable domain, with the rest obtained from reference TRBV5-6 and TRBJ1-2, is as follows: DAGVTQSPTHLIKTRGQQVTLRCSPKSGHDTVSWYQQALGQGPQFIFQYYEEEERQRGNFPDRFSGHQFPNYSSELNVNALLLGDSALYLCASSFLPGQGAYGYTFGSGTRLTVV.

V and J are TRBV30 and TRBJ2-7; D ambiguous. The CDR3 runs 13 residues. The V gene's germline CDR1 is GTSNPN and CDR2 SVGIG (reference sequence). V was cut by 2 bases and J by 2 bases, with 10 bases left in between. The CDR3 DNA is TGTGCCTGGAGTCGGGCAGCCCCCTACGAGCAGTACTTC. Translating gives CAWSRAAPYEQYF.

This clonotype occurred many times. V is TRBV5-1 and J is TRBJ2-1; 8 bases match TRBD2. J lost 6 bases, V lost 6 bases, and 20 bases had no gene match. The CDR3 is 18 amino acids. Germline V gene sequence: CDR1 SGHRS, CDR2 YFSETQ. The CDR3 nucleotides are TGCGCCAGCACCACCAACCCGGCTGCGGGAGGCAGGGCCAATGAGCAGTTCTTC. Translated, it gives CASTTNPAAGGRANEQFF.

This clonotype was detected a few times. The CDR3 is CSVYKTGTGPYEQYF. The CDR3 DNA follows: TGCAGCGTTTATAAGACCGGGACAGGGCCCTACGAGCAGTACTTC. This chain uses TRBV29-1 with TRBJ2-7; 9 bases match TRBD1. This CDR3 comprises 15 residues. V trimming: 5 bases; J trimming: 2 bases; junction bases outside the gene matches: 10. CDR1 is SQVTM and CDR2 is ANQGSEA in the germline V gene.